The clone carrying this T cell receptor beta chain showed up just a few times. Its antigen is not identified. An equimolar mix of two oligonucleotides served as the beta constant-region primer for TRBC1 and TRBC2. TCRdb re-called the UMI-ligation and nested PCR reads with MiXCR, one entry per CDR3 protein. The sample contains 130,000 to 150,000 distinct CDR3 sequences, about 15% of which appear only once. CDR1 and CDR2 (germline): SGHTA, FQGNSA. V lost 0 bases and J 6 bases, leaving 7 bases between the germline ends. The CDR3 totals 13 residues. The sample is drawn from a study of naive and memory T cell subsets. General study points: The power law exponent of TCR abundance differed between naive and memory cells. RNA-based TCR counts may shift with T cell activation and differentiation. Especially in CD8 cells, naive repertoires contained a few larger clonotypes, possibly CD45RA-re-expressing memory cells. There was no ground truth to check naive and memory subset results.

Sequencing used naive CD4+ T cells from blood. The V and J genes are TRBV7-2 and TRBJ2-3; D is ambiguous. The clonotype originates from a human donor in good health. CDR3: CASSLAPEDTQYF. The CDR3 DNA follows: TGTGCCAGCAGCTTAGCGCCGGAGGATACGCAGTATTTT.